These 27 T cell receptor beta chains came from one sample sequenced in a study of identical twins. TCRdb itself ran the 5' RACE reads through MiXCR, one entry per CDR3 protein. The profile shows approximately 490,000 distinct CDR3 sequences, under 25% of them singletons. This sample also belongs to another study, concerning yellow fever vaccine responses in identical twins.

Input material: CD4+ T cells sorted from blood. All receptors derive from a woman younger than 35 in good health.

This chain connects TRBV27 to TRBJ1-1; D may be TRBD1 (5 bases). Trimming took off 5 bases at V and 11 bases at J, with 18 bases between the two ends. CDR3 length equals 13 residues. CDR1 and CDR2 (germline): MNHEY, SMNVEV (reference sequence). Written as DNA, the CDR3 is TGTGCCAGCAGTCCCCCAGGGAGGGTGGAGGCTTTCTTT. Its translation is CASSPPGRVEAFF.

The chain combines TRBV6-6 with TRBJ2-3; perhaps TRBD1 as D (5 bases). Germline-derived CDR1 and CDR2 are MNHNY and SVGAGI (reference sequence). With 2 bases removed from V and 7 bases from J, the gap between germline ends came to 10 bases. The CDR3 runs 13 residues. CDR3 loop: CASSYIRENTQYF. CDR3 DNA: TGTGCCAGCAGTTACATCAGGGAAAATACGCAGTATTTT.

This chain joins TRBV28 and TRBJ2-5, with no clear D. This CDR3 is 13 amino acids long. The ends were cut back, 5 bases at V and 5 bases at J, with 12 bases in the middle. From germline, CDR1 is MDHEN and CDR2 SYDVKM. CDR3 protein: CASSLRPVETQYF. Here the CDR3 DNA reads TGTGCCAGCAGTCTCCGACCAGTTGAGACCCAGTACTTC.

This clonotype showed up just a few times. The chain joins TRBV12-3 or TRBV12-4 to TRBJ2-7, with 8 bases matching TRBD2. The CDR3 length is 16 residues. Trimming took 4 bases from V and 4 from J; bases not matched to a gene: 12. The CDR3 spells CASSSPPSGGRYEQYF. The CDR3 nucleotides read TGTGCCAGCAGTTCACCCCCCTCGGGCGGGAGGTACGAGCAGTACTTC.

The chain has TRBV10-3 and TRBJ2-4; possible D gene TRBD2, 5 bases. The CDR3 spans 16 residues. V was clipped by 2 bases and J by 3 bases, with 14 bases between them. Germline V gene data show CDR1 as ENHRY and CDR2 as SYGVKD. This chain's CDR3 is CAISEGPLLGKNIQYF. The CDR3 region has the DNA TGTGCCATCAGTGAGGGACCTCTACTAGGCAAAAACATTCAGTACTTC.

This clonotype has at least ten counts. The chain has TRBV24-1 and TRBJ2-1; 8 bases align to TRBD2. The CDR3 runs to 17 residues. CDR1 and CDR2 from the germline V gene are KGHDR and SFDVKD. Germline trimming cut 3 bases from V and 6 bases from J; bases unmatched to any gene: 12. CDR3 sequence: CATSDPSGTRDPNEQFF. The DNA for the CDR3 is TGTGCCACCAGTGATCCCTCCGGGACTAGGGATCCCAATGAGCAGTTCTTC.

V is TRBV12-3 or TRBV12-4 and J is TRBJ2-2; D remains ambiguous. This CDR3 region has 15 residues. Trimming left V 5 bases short and J 2 bases short, with 12 bases between. The CDR3 spells CASSRTEKNTGELFF. CDR3 DNA sequence: TGTGCCAGCAGTCGGACCGAGAAAAACACCGGGGAGCTGTTTTTT.

The chain is built from TRBV15 and TRBJ2-2, with TRBD1 matching 8 bases. Germline V gene sequence: CDR1 LNHNV, CDR2 YYDKDF (reference sequence). Trimming took 2 bases from V and 3 from J; bases not matched to a gene: 5. The CDR3 runs to 16 residues. CDR3 bases: TGTGCCACCAGCAGACCCGGGACAGGAGACACCGGGGAGCTGTTTTTT. Translation gives CATSRPGTGDTGELFF.

The chain has TRBV4-1 and TRBJ2-7; D is ambiguous. This CDR3 comprises 14 residues. CDR1 and CDR2 (germline): MGHRA, YSYEKL. V was pared by 3 bases and J by 2 bases, with 11 bases between. In DNA, the CDR3 is TGCGCCAGCAGCCATACGGTGGCTGCCTACGAGCAGTACTTC. It is translated as CASSHTVAAYEQYF.

The chain recombines TRBV6-1 with TRBJ2-2; D remains ambiguous. V was trimmed by 7 bases and J by 4 bases, leaving 10 bases between them. CDR1 MNHNS and CDR2 SASEGT come from the germline V gene. This CDR3 has 13 residues. The CDR3: CASTRVSTGELFF. DNA of the CDR3: TGTGCCAGCACTCGAGTGAGCACCGGGGAGCTGTTTTTT.

The chain uses TRBV14 and TRBJ1-1; D call uncertain. Germline V lookup: CDR1 SGHDN, CDR2 FVKESK. V gave up 6 bases and J gave up 4 bases, with 21 bases separating them. The CDR3 sequence is 16 residues long. CDR3 residues: CASSPQPLGVSTEAFF. CDR3 coding DNA: TGTGCCAGCAGTCCACAACCCCTCGGGGTCAGCACTGAAGCTTTCTTT.

There are a few counts of this clonotype. V and J are TRBV3-1 and TRBJ2-1; perhaps TRBD2 as D (6 bases). V was pared by 6 bases and J by 8 bases, with 17 bases between. Germline lookup yields CDR1 LGHDT and CDR2 YNNKEL (reference sequence). CDR3 size: 14 residues. CDR3 loop: CASRRAGTRDEQFF. The DNA for the CDR3 is TGTGCCAGCAGGAGGGCGGGGACCAGGGATGAGCAGTTCTTC.

The V call is TRBV2, the J call TRBJ2-5; tentative D call: TRBD2 (5 bases). The V end was cut by 7 bases, the J end by 1 base, with 25 bases between. This CDR3 region has 18 residues. Per germline, CDR1 SNHLY and CDR2 FYNNEI. CDR3 sequence: CASTLDGRSGITQETQYF. The CDR3 DNA follows: TGTGCCAGCACGCTGGACGGCCGGAGCGGAATTACCCAAGAGACCCAGTACTTC.

This clonotype showed up just a few times. The rearrangement links TRBV20-1 to TRBJ2-1, with D perhaps TRBD1 (5 bases). Trimming left V 3 bases short and J 5 bases short, with 20 bases between. Germline CDR1 is DFQATT and CDR2 is SNEGSKA (reference sequence). This CDR3 comprises 16 residues. The CDR3 loop is CSASLGVWGFHNEQFF. CDR3 DNA sequence: TGCAGTGCTAGCCTGGGTGTGTGGGGCTTTCACAATGAGCAGTTCTTC.

This chain links TRBV29-1 with TRBJ2-3, with TRBD1 matching over 8 bases. With 7 bases clipped from V and 1 base from J, the junction kept 7 bases outside the gene matches. Germline V lookup: CDR1 SQVTM, CDR2 ANQGSEA. This CDR3 is built from 14 residues. The CDR3 is CSASLGQGTDTQYF. The DNA for the CDR3 is TGCAGCGCTAGTCTGGGACAGGGCACAGATACGCAGTATTTT.

This clonotype was seen at least ten times. One end of the junction fails to match germline, which may point to a read error. The chain joins TRBV9 to TRBJ2-5; weak D call: TRBD2 (5 bases). CDR1 and CDR2 (germline): SGDLS, YYNGEE. This CDR3 spans 14 amino acids. CDR3 region: CASSVDPFQETQYF. The CDR3 DNA reads as TGTGCCAGTAGCGTAGACCCTTTCCAAGAGACCCAGTACTTC.

The chain joins TRBV5-1 to TRBJ2-1; TRBD1 or TRBD2 may be the D gene (5 bases each). Per germline, CDR1 SGHRS and CDR2 YFSETQ. The CDR3 has 15 residues. V was pared by 6 bases and J by 7 bases, with 20 bases between. This CDR3 reads CASTSGTRLGNEQFF. The CDR3 DNA reads as TGCGCCAGCACGTCCGGGACGAGATTGGGGAATGAGCAGTTCTTC.

J is TRBJ2-3 and V is TRBV6-1, with 8 bases aligning to TRBD1. The CDR3 totals 14 residues. The J segment lost 3 bases and the V segment lost 6 bases, leaving 5 bases of the junction unmatched. Looked up from germline, CDR1 is MNHNS and CDR2 is SASEGT. The CDR3 DNA sequence: TGTGCCAGCAGGAGGACAGGGCGTACAGATACGCAGTATTTT. Encoded protein: CASRRTGRTDTQYF.

This chain joins TRBV5-5 and TRBJ2-7; D gene ambiguous. Deletions cut 2 bases from V and 3 bases from J, with 15 bases between. This CDR3 spans 15 amino acids. The germline gives CDR1 SGHKS, CDR2 YYEKEE (reference sequence). The CDR3 reads CASSLSPVVSYEQYV. CDR3 DNA sequence: TGTGCCAGCAGCTTAAGCCCGGTGGTAAGCTACGAGCAGTACGTC.

This chain uses TRBV6-1 with TRBJ2-2; maybe TRBD2 (6 bases). Germline CDR1 reads MNHNS; CDR2 reads SASEGT. V gave up 6 bases and J gave up 5 bases, with 10 bases separating them. The CDR3 has 13 amino acids. Written as DNA, the CDR3 is TGTGCCAGCAGAGGGGACTTGACCGGGGAGCTGTTTTTT. Translating it yields CASRGDLTGELFF.

This clonotype was found a few times. The J gene is TRBJ2-7, the V gene TRBV27; D not resolved. CDR3 length equals 16 residues. Deletions cut 2 bases from V and 2 bases from J, with 16 bases between. In germline, CDR1 is MNHEY, CDR2 SMNVEV (reference sequence). DNA for the CDR3: TGTGCCAGCAGTTTAGTGCCCCCCGACCCAGCCTACGAGCAGTACTTC. It encodes CASSLVPPDPAYEQYF.

This clonotype occurred a few times. The chain combines TRBV2 with TRBJ2-7, with D possibly being TRBD1 (6 bases). CDR3 length equals 13 residues. Trimming stripped 4 bases from V and 5 bases from J, with 12 bases between. Germline CDR1 is SNHLY and CDR2 is FYNNEI. In DNA, the CDR3 is TGTGCCAGCAGTGTATTTGGGGACAACGAGCAGTACTTC. Translation: CASSVFGDNEQYF.

This clonotype was counted between two and nine times. J is TRBJ2-3 and V is TRBV6-5, with 7 bases lining up with TRBD1. V dropped 4 bases and J dropped 0; count of bases not matched to a gene: 7. CDR1 MNHEY and CDR2 SVGAGI come from the germline V gene. There are 16 residues in the CDR3. CDR3 bases: TGTGCCAGCAGTTCGCTCAGACAGGGCAGCACAGATACGCAGTATTTT. Protein: CASSSLRQGSTDTQYF.

This clonotype was counted a few times. The CDR3 region is CASSPGQPMSDTQYF. The CDR3 coding sequence is TGCGCCAGCAGCCCGGGACAGCCTATGTCAGATACGCAGTATTTT. V is TRBV4-1 and J is TRBJ2-3; 7 nucleotides align to TRBD1. The CDR3 sequence is 15 residues long. Trimming took 4 bases from V and 4 from J; bases not matched to a gene: 8. Germline V gene data show CDR1 as MGHRA and CDR2 as YSYEKL.

J is TRBJ1-1 and V is TRBV11-2; unclear D gene. Deletions cut 5 bases from V and 2 bases from J, with 6 bases between. Looked up from germline, CDR1 is SGHAT and CDR2 is FQNNGV. The CDR3 extends over 12 amino acids. CDR3 sequence reads: CASSAQNTEAFF. CDR3 nucleotides: TGTGCCAGCAGCGCCCAAAACACTGAAGCTTTCTTT.

The chain is built from TRBV20-1 and TRBJ2-1; 11 bases match TRBD2. V gave up 5 bases and J gave up 6 bases; unmatched junction bases: 12. The length of the CDR3 is 16 residues. Germline assignment: CDR1 DFQATT and CDR2 SNEGSKA (reference sequence). The CDR3 protein is CSAVVLAGVQSNEQFF. CDR3 bases: TGCAGTGCTGTCGTACTAGCGGGAGTCCAATCCAATGAGCAGTTCTTC.

The V call is TRBV11-3, the J call TRBJ1-4; 7 bases align to TRBD1. CDR1 and CDR2 (germline): SGHNT, YENEEA. This CDR3 region has 16 residues. The V gene end was trimmed by 5 bases and the J gene end by 4 bases; junction bases not matched to a gene: 10. CDR3 in DNA: TGTGCCAGCAGCCCCCGACGGCAGGGGGGTAATGAAAAACTGTTTTTT. Translating gives CASSPRRQGGNEKLFF.